Included here is one T cell receptor (beta chain) sequence, with context. The length of the CDR3 is 16 residues. V trimming: 4 bases; J trimming: 6 bases; junction bases outside the gene matches: 9. Germline assignment: CDR1 SGDLS and CDR2 YYNGEE. The data are from a study of OX40 agonist ivuxolimab in advanced cancers. About the study: The patients received agonistic anti-OX40 (CD134) antibody ivuxolimab. Dose-escalation patients suffered from hepatocellular carcinoma, melanoma, renal cell or head and neck cancer.

TCRdb keeps only in-frame clones here, not all; method: immunoSEQ multiplex PCR. The table records about 90,000 clones, under 95% of them present only once. The sample consisted of CD4+ or CD8+ T cells sorted from blood, taken in a trial of the OX40 agonist ivuxolimab. The V and J genes are TRBV9 and TRBJ2-2; 10 bases map to TRBD2. This clonotype originated in an adult with an advanced solid tumor such as melanoma, head and neck, liver or kidney cancer. The CDR3: CASSPTGTSVSGELFF. The CDR3 nucleotides are TGTGCCAGCAGCCCGACCGGGACTAGCGTTTCCGGGGAGCTGTTTTTT.